Listed here are 17 T cell receptor beta chains from one sample, sequenced in a study of T cell responses to AZD1222 COVID-19 vaccine. Repertoires were generated with immunoSEQ multiplex PCR, while TCRdb's copy carries only in-frame clones and drops some. The sample carries approximately 140,000 clones, more than 80% recorded once. The sample in question was peripheral blood, obtained 28 days after the second AZD1222 dose. These receptors were taken from an adult who received the AZD1222 COVID-19 vaccine.

This clone was observed a handful of times. The V gene is TRBV18, the J gene TRBJ1-1; perhaps TRBD1 as D (5 bases). The V and J ends lost 3 bases and 1 base respectively, with 12 bases between them. CDR3 length: 15 residues. Germline V gene sequence: CDR1 KGHSH, CDR2 LQKENI. This chain's CDR3 is CASSPNEGRNTEAFF. The DNA for the CDR3 is TGTGCCAGCTCACCTAATGAGGGGAGGAACACTGAAGCTTTCTTT.

The rearrangement uses TRBV5-5 and TRBJ2-1; maybe TRBD2 (5 bases). The CDR3 consists of 15 residues. Germline values: CDR1 SGHKS, CDR2 YYEKEE (reference sequence). V lost 0 bases to trimming and J lost 4 bases, with 11 bases between them. As DNA, the CDR3 is TGTGCCAGCAGCTTGGGGGTAGCGTCTTACAATGAGCAGTTCTTC. The encoded protein is CASSLGVASYNEQFF.

The chain is built from TRBV11-3 and TRBJ1-5; D gene ambiguous. Per germline, CDR1 SGHNT and CDR2 YENEEA. This CDR3 contains 17 residues. The V end was cut by 5 bases, the J end by 4 bases, with 21 bases between. The CDR3 reads CASSPPRQGAPNQPQHF. The DNA for the CDR3 is TGTGCCAGCAGCCCCCCCCGACAAGGTGCTCCTAATCAGCCCCAGCATTTT.

The V gene is TRBV10-1, the J gene TRBJ2-3; 10 positions agree with TRBD2. The J segment lost 3 bases and the V segment lost 2 bases, leaving 11 bases of the junction unmatched. In germline, CDR1 is WNHNN, CDR2 SYGVQD (reference sequence). The CDR3 is 18 amino acids. The CDR3 loop reads CASSEEGLAGEGTDTQYF. In nucleotides, the CDR3 is TGCGCCAGCAGTGAGGAGGGTCTAGCGGGAGAAGGAACAGATACGCAGTATTTT.

The chain is built from TRBV6-5 and TRBJ2-7, with 7 bases matching TRBD1. CDR1 and CDR2 (germline): MNHEY, SVGAGI. This CDR3 spans 13 amino acids. V lost 8 bases and J lost 3; bases outside the gene matches: 7. CDR3 amino acids: CASGQGQNYEQYF. CDR3 nucleotide sequence: TGTGCCAGCGGCCAGGGACAGAACTACGAGCAGTACTTC.

Only one count was recorded for this clone. V gene TRBV6-1 combines with J gene TRBJ2-5; D is perhaps TRBD1 (6 bases). Per germline, CDR1 MNHNS and CDR2 SASEGT. This CDR3 has 13 amino acids. V was shortened by 3 bases and J by 2 bases, with 7 bases between the two germline ends. The CDR3 here is CASSEGHQETQYF. DNA for the CDR3: TGTGCCAGCAGTGAGGGACATCAAGAGACCCAGTACTTC.

The chain carries TRBV13 and TRBJ1-2; D might be TRBD1 (5 bases). This CDR3 comprises 13 residues. V was pared by 6 bases and J by 3 bases, with 11 bases between. Germline assignment: CDR1 PRHDT and CDR2 FYEKMQ (reference sequence). The CDR3 bases are TGTGCCAGCAGTTTCGGGACTGACTATGGCTACACCTTC. Translated: CASSFGTDYGYTF.

The chain combines TRBV28 with TRBJ2-4; no clear D. CDR3 length equals 15 residues. Germline values: CDR1 MDHEN, CDR2 SYDVKM. V was shortened by 4 bases and J by 0 bases, with 10 bases between the two germline ends. For the CDR3, the DNA is TGTGCCAGCAGTTCTCTCCATACAGCCAAAAACATTCAGTACTTC. As protein: CASSSLHTAKNIQYF.

V and J are TRBV19 and TRBJ1-1, with TRBD1 matching over 10 bases. The V and J ends lost 4 bases and 5 bases, in that order; junction bases with no gene match: 7. Germline V gives CDR1 LNHDA, CDR2 SQIVND (reference sequence). The CDR3 runs to 15 residues. The chain's CDR3 is CASSTRQGAGTEAFF. Written as DNA, the CDR3 is TGTGCCAGTAGTACTCGACAGGGGGCCGGGACTGAAGCTTTCTTT.

The rearrangement uses TRBV2 and TRBJ2-7; a possible D gene is TRBD1 (6 bases). Trimming left V 4 bases short and J 7 bases short, with 11 bases between. Germline CDR1 reads SNHLY; CDR2 reads FYNNEI. The CDR3 extends over 12 amino acids. In nucleotides, the CDR3 is TGTGCCAGCAGTGTAGGACAGAGAGAGCAGTACTTC. Translating gives CASSVGQREQYF.

V gene TRBV12-3 or TRBV12-4 combines with J gene TRBJ1-5, with D perhaps matching TRBD1 (5 bases). V dropped 7 bases and J dropped 7 bases, with 14 bases sitting between them. The CDR3 extends over 13 amino acids. In nucleotides, the CDR3 is TGTGCCAGCAACCGCGGGGGAGGACAGCCCCAGCATTTT. Amino acids: CASNRGGGQPQHF.

This chain links TRBV6-2 or TRBV6-3 with TRBJ1-1, with a possible D match to TRBD1 (5 bases). Germline CDR1 MNHEY, CDR2 SVGEGT. The length of the CDR3 is 14 residues. V lost 4 bases to trimming and J lost 4 bases, with 13 bases between them. CDR3 nucleotide sequence: TGTGCCAGCAGTTGGGACCTCCAAACCACTGAAGCTTTCTTT. It yields the protein CASSWDLQTTEAFF.

The genes are TRBV4-1 and TRBJ2-7, with D unclear. The V and J ends lost 0 bases and 7 bases respectively, with 4 bases between them. Germline values: CDR1 MGHRA, CDR2 YSYEKL. The CDR3 is 11 residues long. The CDR3 region has the DNA TGCGCCAGCAGCCAAGATCGGGAGCAGTACTTC. Amino acid sequence: CASSQDREQYF.

The chain uses TRBV14 and TRBJ1-1; TRBD1 matches 9 bases. This CDR3 is built from 17 residues. The germline gives CDR1 SGHDN, CDR2 FVKESK. After removal of 4 bases from V and 0 bases from J, the junction contained 9 bases not matched to a gene. CDR3 sequence: CASSLPQGAYMNTEAFF. CDR3 bases: TGTGCCAGCAGCCTACCACAGGGGGCATATATGAACACTGAAGCTTTCTTT.

The table lists this clone with a count of one. The rearrangement uses TRBV19 and TRBJ1-1; 10 bases are a match to TRBD1. The V gene end was trimmed by 7 bases and the J gene end by 5 bases; junction bases not matched to a gene: 4. In germline, CDR1 is LNHDA, CDR2 SQIVND (reference sequence). The CDR3 consists of 13 residues. Here the CDR3 reads CASTPDRGTEAFF. CDR3 in DNA: TGTGCCAGTACCCCGGACAGGGGGACTGAAGCTTTCTTT.

The chain combines TRBV6-6 with TRBJ1-3; D is undetermined. Trimming removed 6 bases from V and 1 base from J, with 7 bases in between. Germline lookup yields CDR1 MNHNY and CDR2 SVGAGI (reference sequence). CDR3 length equals 13 residues. The CDR3 DNA sequence: TGTGCCAGCAGGGCTGGGTCTGGAAACACCATATATTTT. It codes for CASRAGSGNTIYF.

This chain connects TRBV4-1 to TRBJ1-3, with 7 bases identical to TRBD1. Germline V lookup: CDR1 MGHRA, CDR2 YSYEKL. The V segment lost 4 bases and the J segment 1 base; nucleotides outside the gene matches: 10. CDR3 length: 17 amino acids. CDR3 amino acids: CASSLMDRQNSGNTIYF. Written as DNA, the CDR3 is TGCGCCAGCAGCCTTATGGACAGGCAAAATTCTGGAAACACCATATATTTT.